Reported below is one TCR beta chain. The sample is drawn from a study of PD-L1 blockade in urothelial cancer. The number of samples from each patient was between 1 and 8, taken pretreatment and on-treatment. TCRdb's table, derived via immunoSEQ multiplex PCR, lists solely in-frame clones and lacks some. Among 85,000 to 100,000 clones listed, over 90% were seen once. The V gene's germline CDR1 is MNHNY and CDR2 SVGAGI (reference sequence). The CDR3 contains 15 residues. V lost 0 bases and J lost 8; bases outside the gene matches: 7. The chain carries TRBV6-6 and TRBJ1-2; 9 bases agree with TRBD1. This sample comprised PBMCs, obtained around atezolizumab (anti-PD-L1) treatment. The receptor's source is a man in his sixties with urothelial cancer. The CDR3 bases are TGTGCCAGCAGTTACTCGTGGACAGGGGATGGAGGCTACACCTTC. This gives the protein CASSYSWTGDGGYTF.